This is a list of T cell receptor beta chains from one sample in a study of cytomegalovirus exposure and HLA in healthy donors. The data were produced by immunoSEQ multiplex PCR, yet TCRdb's version contains in-frame clones alone and is incomplete. This repertoire shows more than 45,000 clones, around 94% found once; its top ten account for under 3%. The sample was PBMCs. These receptors originate from a young man in good health and CMV-seronegative. Each CDR3 is given without its conserved first and last residue. Size values are once, few and many counts, or a class for expanded clones, and some rows have none.

TRBJ2-7 . TRBV28 ASRNAGPNYEQY
TRBJ1-5 . TRBV27 ATGVSNQPQH
TRBJ1-1 once TRBV12-5 ASGHRGRGNTEAF
TRBJ2-1 . TRBV6-5 ASIGLPGSEQF
TRBJ2-3 . TRBV5-6 ASSPVGFTDTQY
TRBJ2-5 . TRBV18 ASSPMDSPTGKETQY
TRBJ2-1 . TRBV27 ASNRLSDNEQF
TRBJ2-1 once TRBV6-5 ASQNRGNEQF
TRBJ2-6 . TRBV6-1 ASSEPGGRGSGANVLT
TRBJ1-5 . TRBV19 ASRIAHQQGTYSNQPQH
TRBJ2-7 . TRBV7-3 ASSQPGVAGGAQY
TRBJ2-1 . TRBV10-3 AISESSGGGWSNEQF
. once TRBV6-5 ASTSSGSYEQY
TRBJ1-1 . TRBV10-3 AISGGQNTEAF
TRBJ1-2 . TRBV7-2 ASSLEDSVIGA
TRBJ2-1 . TRBV6-1 ASRERDRGRKGEQF
TRBJ2-1 . TRBV4-1 ASSQDVSGPSDEQF
TRBJ1-3 . TRBV19 ASSLSPGPGNTIY
TRBJ1-2 . TRBV27 ASSYRGNYGYT
TRBJ2-3 . TRBV28 ASGGLAELTDTQY
TRBJ1-1 once TRBV27 ASSLKQNTEAF
TRBJ1-2 . TRBV11-3 ASSLDSGIGYGYT
TRBJ1-2 few TRBV20-1 SAFPDGYT
TRBJ2-1 . TRBV18 ASSPPSLAGNEQF
TRBJ2-2 . TRBV7-8 ASSLRYPGLAGGFVSGELF
TRBJ2-3 once TRBV7-8 ASSTPGTGADTQY
TRBJ2-4 . TRBV11-2 ASSLELAVGGIQY
TRBJ2-3 . TRBV19 ASSIFSGRFADTQY
TRBJ2-1 . TRBV19 ASSFGRARHTGENEQF
TRBJ1-5 . TRBV7-9 ASSLAGTGFRNQPQH
TRBJ1-1 . TRBV29-1 SVELDGQNTEAF
TRBJ1-2 . TRBV9 ASSVESRPLYGYT
TRBJ2-7 once TRBV7-9 ASTLESSYEQY